This T cell receptor beta chain was obtained from a study of cytomegalovirus exposure and HLA in healthy donors. For the study at large: Early released data had about 80 million unique TCRs, all coming from HLA-typed donors. Study-level points and caveats: Reports credit the classifier with highly specific, highly sensitive diagnosis of cytomegalovirus status. An analysis was carried out later, and it reportedly showed fewer N-insertions in an Asian-associated ancestry cluster than the roughly 700-donor mean. Trimming of TCR beta V- and J-genes showed a link, identified in a later analysis, to a missense DCLRE1C variant.

PCR amplification relied on 60 Vbeta primers (plus 13 Jbeta primers). Sequenced by immunoSEQ multiplex PCR; TCRdb stores in-frame clones only, minus some. Here the sample spans over 85,000 clones, about four fifths being singletons. For this clone: Its target is unknown.

This CDR3 has 13 residues. CDR1 and CDR2 from the germline V gene are KGHSH and LQKENI. V lost 6 bases and J 7 bases, leaving 12 bases between the germline ends. V gene TRBV18 combines with J gene TRBJ1-4; TRBD1 is a possible D gene (6 bases). The source of this sequence is a female donor in good health and CMV-seropositive. Sequencing input: PBMCs. The CDR3 sequence is CASSSGTREKLFF. CDR3 DNA sequence: TGTGCCAGCTCTTCCGGGACACGTGAAAAACTGTTTTTT.